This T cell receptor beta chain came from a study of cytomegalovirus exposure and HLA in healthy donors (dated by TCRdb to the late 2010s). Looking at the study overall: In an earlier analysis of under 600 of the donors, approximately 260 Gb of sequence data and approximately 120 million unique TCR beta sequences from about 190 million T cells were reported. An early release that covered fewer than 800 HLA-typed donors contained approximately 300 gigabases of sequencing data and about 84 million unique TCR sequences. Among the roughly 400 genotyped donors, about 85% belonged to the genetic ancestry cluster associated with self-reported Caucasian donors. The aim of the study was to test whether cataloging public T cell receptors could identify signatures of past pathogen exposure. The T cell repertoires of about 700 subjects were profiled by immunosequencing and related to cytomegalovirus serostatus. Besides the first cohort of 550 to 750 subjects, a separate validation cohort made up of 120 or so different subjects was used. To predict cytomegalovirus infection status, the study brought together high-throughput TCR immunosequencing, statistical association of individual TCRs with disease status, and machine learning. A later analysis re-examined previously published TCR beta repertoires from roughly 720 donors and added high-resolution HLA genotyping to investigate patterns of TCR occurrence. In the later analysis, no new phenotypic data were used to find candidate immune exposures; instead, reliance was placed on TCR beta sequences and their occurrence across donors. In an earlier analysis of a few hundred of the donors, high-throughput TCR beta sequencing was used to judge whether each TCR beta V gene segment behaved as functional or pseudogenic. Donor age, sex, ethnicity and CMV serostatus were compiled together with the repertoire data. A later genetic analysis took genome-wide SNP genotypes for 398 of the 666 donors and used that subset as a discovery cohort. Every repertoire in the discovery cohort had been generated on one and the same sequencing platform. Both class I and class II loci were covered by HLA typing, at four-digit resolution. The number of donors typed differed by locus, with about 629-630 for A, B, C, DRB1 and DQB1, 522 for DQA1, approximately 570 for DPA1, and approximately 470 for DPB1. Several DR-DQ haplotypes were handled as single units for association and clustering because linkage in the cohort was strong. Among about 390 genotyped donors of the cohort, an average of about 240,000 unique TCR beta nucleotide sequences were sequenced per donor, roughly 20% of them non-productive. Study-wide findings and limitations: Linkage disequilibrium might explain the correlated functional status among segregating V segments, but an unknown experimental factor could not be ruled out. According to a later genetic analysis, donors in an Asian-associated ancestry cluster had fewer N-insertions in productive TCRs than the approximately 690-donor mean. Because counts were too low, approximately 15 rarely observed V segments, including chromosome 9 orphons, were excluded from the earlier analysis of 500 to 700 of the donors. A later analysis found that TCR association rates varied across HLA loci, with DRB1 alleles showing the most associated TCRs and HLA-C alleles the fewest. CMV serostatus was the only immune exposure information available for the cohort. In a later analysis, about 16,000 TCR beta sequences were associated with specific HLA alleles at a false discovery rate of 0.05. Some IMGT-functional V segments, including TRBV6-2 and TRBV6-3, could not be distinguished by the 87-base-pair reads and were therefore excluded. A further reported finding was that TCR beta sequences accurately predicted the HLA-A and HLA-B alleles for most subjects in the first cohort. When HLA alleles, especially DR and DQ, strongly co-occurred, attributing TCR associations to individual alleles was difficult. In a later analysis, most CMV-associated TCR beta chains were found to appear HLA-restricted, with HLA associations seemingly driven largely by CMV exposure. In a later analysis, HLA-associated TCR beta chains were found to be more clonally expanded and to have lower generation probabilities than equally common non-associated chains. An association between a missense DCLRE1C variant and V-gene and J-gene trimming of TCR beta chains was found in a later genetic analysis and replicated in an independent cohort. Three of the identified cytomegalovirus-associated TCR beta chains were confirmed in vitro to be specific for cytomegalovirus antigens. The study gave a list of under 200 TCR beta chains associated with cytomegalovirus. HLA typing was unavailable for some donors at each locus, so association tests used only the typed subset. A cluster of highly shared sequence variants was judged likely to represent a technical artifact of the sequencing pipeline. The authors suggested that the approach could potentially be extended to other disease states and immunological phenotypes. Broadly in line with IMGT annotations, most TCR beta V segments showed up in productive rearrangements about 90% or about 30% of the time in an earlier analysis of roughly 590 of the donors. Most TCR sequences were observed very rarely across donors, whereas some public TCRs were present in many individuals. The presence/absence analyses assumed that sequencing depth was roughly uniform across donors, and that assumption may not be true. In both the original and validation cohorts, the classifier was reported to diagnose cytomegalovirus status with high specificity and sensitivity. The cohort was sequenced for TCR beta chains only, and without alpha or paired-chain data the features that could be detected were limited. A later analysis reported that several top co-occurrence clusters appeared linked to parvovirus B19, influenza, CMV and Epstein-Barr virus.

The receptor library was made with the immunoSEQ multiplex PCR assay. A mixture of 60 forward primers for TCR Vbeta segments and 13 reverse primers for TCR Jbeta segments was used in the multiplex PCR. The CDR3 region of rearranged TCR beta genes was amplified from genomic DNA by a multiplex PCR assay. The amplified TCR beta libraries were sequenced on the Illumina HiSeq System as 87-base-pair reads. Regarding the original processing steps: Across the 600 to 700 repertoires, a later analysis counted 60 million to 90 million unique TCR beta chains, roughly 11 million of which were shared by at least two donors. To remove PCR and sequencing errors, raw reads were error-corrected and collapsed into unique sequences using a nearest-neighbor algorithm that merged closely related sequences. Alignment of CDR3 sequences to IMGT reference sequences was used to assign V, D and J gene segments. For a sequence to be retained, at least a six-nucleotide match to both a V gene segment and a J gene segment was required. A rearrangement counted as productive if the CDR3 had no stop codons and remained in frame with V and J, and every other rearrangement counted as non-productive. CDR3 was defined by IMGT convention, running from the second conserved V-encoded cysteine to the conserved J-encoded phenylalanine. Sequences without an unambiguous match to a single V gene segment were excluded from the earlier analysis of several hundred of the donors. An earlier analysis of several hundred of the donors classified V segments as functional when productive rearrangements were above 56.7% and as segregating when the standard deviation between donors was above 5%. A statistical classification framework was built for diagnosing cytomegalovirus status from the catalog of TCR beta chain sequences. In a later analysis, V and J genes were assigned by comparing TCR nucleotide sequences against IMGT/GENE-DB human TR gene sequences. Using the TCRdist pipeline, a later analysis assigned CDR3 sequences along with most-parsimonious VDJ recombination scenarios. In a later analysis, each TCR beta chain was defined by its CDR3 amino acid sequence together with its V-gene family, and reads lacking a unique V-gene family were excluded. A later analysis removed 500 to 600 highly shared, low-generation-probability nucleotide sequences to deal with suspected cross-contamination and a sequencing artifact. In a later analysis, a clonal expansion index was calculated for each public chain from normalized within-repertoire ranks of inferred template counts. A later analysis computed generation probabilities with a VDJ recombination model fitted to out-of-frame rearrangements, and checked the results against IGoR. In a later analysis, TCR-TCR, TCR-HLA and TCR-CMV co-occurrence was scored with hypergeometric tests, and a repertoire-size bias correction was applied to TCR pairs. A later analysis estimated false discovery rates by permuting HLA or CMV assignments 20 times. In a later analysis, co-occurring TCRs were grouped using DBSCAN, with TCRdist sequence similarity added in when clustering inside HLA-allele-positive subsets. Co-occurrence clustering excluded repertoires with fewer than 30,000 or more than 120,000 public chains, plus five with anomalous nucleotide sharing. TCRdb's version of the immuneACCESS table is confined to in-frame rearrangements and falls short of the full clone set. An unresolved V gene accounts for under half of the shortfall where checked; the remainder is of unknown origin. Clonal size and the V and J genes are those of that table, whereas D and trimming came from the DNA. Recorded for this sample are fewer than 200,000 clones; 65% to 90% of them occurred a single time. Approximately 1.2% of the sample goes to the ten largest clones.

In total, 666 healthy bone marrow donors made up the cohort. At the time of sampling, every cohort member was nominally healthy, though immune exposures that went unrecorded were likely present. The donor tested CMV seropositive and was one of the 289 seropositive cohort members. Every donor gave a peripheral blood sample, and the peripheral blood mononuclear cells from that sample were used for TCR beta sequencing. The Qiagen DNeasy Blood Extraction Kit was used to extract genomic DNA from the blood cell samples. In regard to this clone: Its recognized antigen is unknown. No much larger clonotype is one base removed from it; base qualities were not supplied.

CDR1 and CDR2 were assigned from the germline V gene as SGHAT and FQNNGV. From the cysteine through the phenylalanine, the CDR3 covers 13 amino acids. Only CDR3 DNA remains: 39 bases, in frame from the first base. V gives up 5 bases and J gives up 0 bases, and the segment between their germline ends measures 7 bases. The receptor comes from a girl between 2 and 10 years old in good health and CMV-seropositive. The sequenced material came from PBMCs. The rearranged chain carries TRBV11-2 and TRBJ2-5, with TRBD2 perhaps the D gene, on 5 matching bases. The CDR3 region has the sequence CASSKRYQETQYF. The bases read TGTGCCAGCAGCAAGCGGTACCAAGAGACCCAGTACTTC.